This T cell receptor (beta chain) was captured in a study of T-cell memory formation after mild COVID-19. This CDR3 region has 15 residues. The J segment lost 0 bases and the V segment lost 7 bases, leaving 4 bases of the junction unmatched. A single record per CDR3 protein comes from TCRdb applying MiXCR to the 5' RACE reads. The sample shows some 260,000 distinct CDR3 sequences, approximately 16% of them seen only once. This clonotype was detected a few times. The sample was PBMCs or a T cell subset sorted from them (not recorded which). The origin of this receptor is a man aged 18 to 30 who had mild COVID-19 (a few samples of this study predate the infection). Cell type and time point are not known. The V call is TRBV12-3 or TRBV12-4, the J call TRBJ1-5; 9 nucleotides line up with TRBD1. The CDR3 sequence is CASKGQGYSNQPQHF. DNA of the CDR3: TGTGCCAGCAAAGGACAGGGGTATAGCAATCAGCCCCAGCATTTT.